This T cell receptor beta chain was sequenced during a study of T cells in narcolepsy. Study-level background: Donors had narcolepsy type 1 or type 2, or were healthy controls. Study-wide results and caveats: In some patient and control memory CD4+ samples, autoreactive clones were absent.

Concerning this clone itself: Its antigen is as yet unknown.

The CDR3 contains 15 residues. Germline V gene sequence: CDR1 SGHTA, CDR2 FQGNSA. The V gene lost 5 bases and the J gene lost 0 bases, with 12 bases spanning the gap. The table came from immunoSEQ multiplex PCR; TCRdb's copy has only in-frame clones and leaves some out. The data contain 25,000 or so clones, about 82% of them singletons. The sequence was collected from a human donor in good health. V is TRBV7-2 and J is TRBJ2-3; D remains unclear. Sequenced input: memory (CD45RA-) CD4+ T cells from blood. The CDR3 DNA sequence: TGTGCCAGCAGCACCCAGTTCCGGAGCACAGATACGCAGTATTTT. Protein sequence: CASSTQFRSTDTQYF.